The T cell receptor (beta chain) described here comes from a study of T cell repertoires in ileal Crohn's disease (dated by TCRdb to about 2019). Context from the whole study: At the time of surgery, about a third of patients were active smokers, and the median duration of disease was seven to eight years. MI samples were biopsies from the proximal margin of the surgical specimen. Endoscopic postoperative recurrence was defined by a Rutgeerts score above i0. A prospective multicentre cohort supplied the 55 to 65 Crohn's disease patients whose TCR repertoires were analysed. Running in parallel with the study was a multicentre cohort set up to find predictors of early endoscopic recurrence following ileocolonic resection. A total of some 170 mucosal samples from some 60 patients were sequenced, with samples obtained at several locations on the surgical specimen and at postoperative endoscopy. Every patient underwent surgery because of a complication, which was stricturing disease in 61% of cases and penetrating disease in approximately 40%. Around 500 nanograms of biopsy DNA per sample were submitted for commercial TCRB immunosequencing. Roughly half of the patients were given postoperative therapy, with 15 to 20 on anti-TNF agents and 10 to 12 on thiopurines.

The time point label of this sample denotes: proximal margin of the surgical specimen (macroscopically non-inflamed). Adults with ileal or ileocolonic Crohn's disease and an indication for ileocolonic resection were eligible for inclusion. Before DNA extraction, whole ileal mucosal biopsies were kept frozen at -80 degrees C. Genomic DNA was isolated from frozen whole biopsies using a TRizol-based method, and the DNA was quantified with a NanoDrop 2000 spectrophotometer. As concerns this clone: Its antigen target is currently unknown. No base quality values were provided; no much bigger clone lies one nucleotide off. This specimen includes other DNA sequences encoding the same CDR3.

Receptors were amplified or captured by the immunoSEQ multiplex PCR assay. CDR3 regions were amplified from genomic DNA by Adaptive Biotechnology using a two-step, amplification bias-controlled multiplex PCR. The first PCR used primers for every V and J gene segment; the second PCR added barcodes and Illumina adapters. An Illumina instrument was used to sequence the CDR3 libraries. As for how the authors treated the data: Vendor-provided pipelines were combined with custom analysis of raw data in R/Bioconductor under R version 3.3.0. Clonality, ranging from 0 to 1, was calculated as the inverse of the normalised Shannon entropy of all productive clones. High-frequency clones were defined as the repertoire share of the top 100 clones, retaining only clones passing a 95% confidence test. Repertoire diversity was measured with the Simpson index, and overlap between samples was measured with the Morisita-Horn index. TCRdb retrieved this table from immuneACCESS and kept in-frame rearrangements only. Not all clones are present; in checked studies, unresolved V genes account for under half, and no reason is known for the remainder. From that table come the V and J calls and clone size; the DNA was used to work out D and trimming. The sample has around 4,000 clones on record, around 77% of them singletons. The ten largest make up 9% of the sample.

V is reduced by 5 bases and J by 4 bases, leaving a spacing of 9 bases between them. From the cysteine up to the phenylalanine, the CDR3 has a length of 13 residues. Just the 39-base CDR3 DNA is kept, in frame starting at base 1. The germline V gene gives CDR1 as MNHNS and CDR2 as SASEGT. Study-wide conclusions, independent of this receptor: A significantly higher proportion of clonal expansions was observed in active smokers at surgery than in non-smokers (approximately 26% vs 20%, p=0.02). Mucosal CD4 and CD8 T cells were sorted and sequenced only in a subgroup of patients, whose size was not stated. Compared with CD4 T cells, sorted CD8 T cells held more high-frequency clones, which suggests that the mucosal expansions were mostly CD8. Endoscopic recurrence was linked to a higher percentage of high-frequency clones at surgery, and recurrence occurred in every patient whose clonality exceeded 26.8% (18/57).

The source of this sequence is an adult with Crohn's disease. The sequence links TRBV6-1 to TRBJ1-5; tentative D gene TRBD1, with 6 bases matching. The sequencing sample was made of ileal tissue. Read as DNA, the sequence is TGTGCCAGCAGTTCACAGGGAAATCAGCCCCAGCATTTT. It is translated as CASSSQGNQPQHF.